The 3 T cell receptor beta chains below all came from one sample that was sequenced in a study of blood T cell repertoires in COVID-19. Data came from immunoSEQ multiplex PCR; TCRdb stores just in-frame clones and leaves some out. The profile covers some 180,000 clones, with 85% appearing a single time and about 8.1% taken by the ten largest. The sample was peripheral blood. The source is a woman aged 80 or over with COVID-19, enrolled during active disease.

A note on this clone: The sample carries other DNA sequences with the same CDR3. This chain connects TRBV6-5 to TRBJ1-6; D is ambiguous. The germline V gene has CDR1 MNHEY and CDR2 SVGAGI. The V gene lost 9 bases and the J gene lost 2 bases, with 11 bases spanning the gap. This CDR3 contains 14 residues. The CDR3 DNA is TGTGCCAGTAGCAGTGGCCCCTATAATTCACCCCTCCACTTT. Translating it yields CASSSGPYNSPLHF.

The V call is TRBV5-1, the J call TRBJ2-5; TRBD2 matches 14 bases. Trimming cost V 0 bases and J 7 bases; bases outside gene matches: 5. CDR3 length equals 16 residues. Germline CDR1 and CDR2: SGHRS and YFSETQ. CDR3 nucleotides: TGCGCCAGCAGCTTGGTCGGGACTAGCGGGGGAGGGACCCAGTACTTC. It is translated as CASSLVGTSGGGTQYF.

This clone was picked up a small number of times. The V call is TRBV19, the J call TRBJ1-5; 8 bases map to TRBD1. The V gene's germline CDR1 is LNHDA and CDR2 SQIVND (reference sequence). The CDR3 totals 16 residues. The V segment lost 7 bases and the J segment 5 bases; nucleotides outside the gene matches: 13. CDR3 amino acids: CASTSYRTGLHQPQHF. The CDR3 nucleotides are TGTGCCAGTACCTCTTATCGGACAGGGCTTCATCAGCCCCAGCATTTT. The full variable domain, its missing parts supplied by reference TRBV19 and TRBJ1-5, is DGGITQSPKYLFRKEGQNVTLSCEQNLNHDAMYWYRQDPGQGLRLIYYSQIVNDFQKGDIAEGYSVSREKKESFPLTVTSAQKNPTAFYLCASTSYRTGLHQPQHFGDGTRLSIL.